The sequence of this T cell receptor (beta chain) was determined in a study of blood T cell repertoires in COVID-19. Before being deemed recovered, Cohort 3 donors had two negative PCRs, clearance, or symptom resolution. Germline V gene sequence: CDR1 GTSNPN, CDR2 SVGIG (reference sequence). V was shortened by 5 bases and J by 2 bases, with 12 bases between the two germline ends. The CDR3 spans 13 residues. Assay used: immunoSEQ multiplex PCR; TCRdb lists only in-frame clones, some missing. The sample has approximately 320,000 clones, 90% seen once. The specimen was PBMCs or T cells enriched from blood (not recorded which). The receptor was isolated from a man aged 60-69 years who had recovered from COVID-19. This rearrangement joins TRBV30 to TRBJ1-1, with D possibly matching TRBD1 (5 bases). The CDR3 reads CAWDLDRNTEAFF. The CDR3 coding sequence is TGTGCCTGGGACCTCGACAGAAACACTGAAGCTTTCTTT.